One and the same sample provided the 3 T cell receptor beta chains below, sequenced in a study of T cell responses to AZD1222 COVID-19 vaccine. Generated by immunoSEQ multiplex PCR, the TCRdb table keeps only in-frame clones and is missing some. In the table there are around 200,000 clones, 94% of which are singletons. The input for sequencing was peripheral blood, taken 28 days after the second AZD1222 dose. Receptors originate from an adult who received the AZD1222 COVID-19 vaccine.

This chain connects TRBV21-1 to TRBJ2-1. TRBV21-1 is annotated as a pseudogene. The CDR3 is made up of 16 amino acids. CDR3 DNA sequence: TGTGCCAGCAGCAAACTACGGCCAACTCTCTACAATGAGCAGTTCTTC. Encoded protein: CASSKLRPTLYNEQFF.

This clone was counted a few times. The chain has TRBV25-1 and TRBJ2-2; D may be TRBD1 or TRBD2 (6 bases each). Trimming removed 2 bases at V and 1 base at J, with 11 bases between. The CDR3 extends over 16 amino acids. The germline gives CDR1 MGHDK, CDR2 SYGVNS. CDR3 coding DNA: TGTGCCAGCAGTGAACGGGGGCTCCTGAACACCGGGGAGCTGTTTTTT. It translates to CASSERGLLNTGELFF.

The chain couples TRBV6-1 to TRBJ2-7; TRBD2 is a possible D gene (6 bases). The ends were cut back, 2 bases at V and 3 bases at J, with 23 bases in the middle. This CDR3 region has 18 residues. Germline CDR1 reads MNHNS; CDR2 reads SASEGT. CDR3 nucleotides: TGTGCCAGCAGTGAAATTAATCTCCTCCGGGACTCTCTCTACGAGCAGTACTTC. This encodes CASSEINLLRDSLYEQYF.